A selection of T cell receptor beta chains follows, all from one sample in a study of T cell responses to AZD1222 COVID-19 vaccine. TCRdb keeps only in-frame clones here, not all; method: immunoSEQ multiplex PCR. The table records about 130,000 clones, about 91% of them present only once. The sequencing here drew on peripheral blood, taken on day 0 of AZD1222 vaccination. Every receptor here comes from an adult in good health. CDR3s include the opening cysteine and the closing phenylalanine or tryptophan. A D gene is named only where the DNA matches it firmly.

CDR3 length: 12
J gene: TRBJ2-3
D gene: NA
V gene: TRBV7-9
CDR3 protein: CASSINTDTQYF
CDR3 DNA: TGTGCCAGCAGCATCAACACAGATACGCAGTATTTT

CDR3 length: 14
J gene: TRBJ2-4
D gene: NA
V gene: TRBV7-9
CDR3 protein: CASSLDRTKNIQYF
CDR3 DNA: TGTGCCAGCAGCTTAGATCGAACCAAAAACATTCAGTACTTC

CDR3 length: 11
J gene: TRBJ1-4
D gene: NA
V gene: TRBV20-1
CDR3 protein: CSAIWVEKLFF
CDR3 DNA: TGCAGTGCTATCTGGGTAGAAAAACTGTTTTTT

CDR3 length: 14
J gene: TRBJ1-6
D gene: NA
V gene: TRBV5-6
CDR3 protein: CASSLVSYNSPLHF
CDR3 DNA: TGTGCCAGCAGCTTGGTCTCATATAATTCACCCCTCCACTTT

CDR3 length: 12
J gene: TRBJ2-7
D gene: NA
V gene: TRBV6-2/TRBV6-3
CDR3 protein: CASSYQIYEQYF
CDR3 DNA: TGTGCCAGCAGTTACCAGATCTACGAGCAGTACTTC

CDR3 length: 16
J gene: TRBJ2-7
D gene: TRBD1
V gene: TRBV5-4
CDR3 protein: CASSSGLGQAYYEQYF
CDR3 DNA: TGTGCCAGCAGCTCTGGGTTAGGACAGGCCTACTACGAGCAGTACTTC

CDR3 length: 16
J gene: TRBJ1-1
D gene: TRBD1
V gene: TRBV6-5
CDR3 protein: CASSYSPGTGSSEAFF
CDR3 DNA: TGTGCCAGCAGTTACTCTCCGGGGACAGGCTCCTCTGAAGCTTTCTTT

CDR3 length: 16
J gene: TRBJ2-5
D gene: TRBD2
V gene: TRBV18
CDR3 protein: CASSAIGLAGPETQYF
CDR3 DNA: TGTGCCAGCTCAGCAATTGGACTAGCGGGACCAGAGACCCAGTACTTC

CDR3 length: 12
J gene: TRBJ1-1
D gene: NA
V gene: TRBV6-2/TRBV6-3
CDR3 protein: CASSYGDTEAFF
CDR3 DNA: TGTGCCAGCAGTTACGGAGACACTGAAGCTTTCTTT

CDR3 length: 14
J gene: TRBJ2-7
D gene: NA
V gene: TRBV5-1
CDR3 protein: CASSLAPTPYEQYF
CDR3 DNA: TGCGCCAGCAGCTTGGCCCCCACGCCCTACGAGCAGTACTTC

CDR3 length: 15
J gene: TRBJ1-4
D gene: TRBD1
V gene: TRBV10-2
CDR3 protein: CASRNGQGTNEKLFF
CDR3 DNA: TGCGCCAGCAGAAACGGACAGGGCACAAATGAAAAACTGTTTTTT

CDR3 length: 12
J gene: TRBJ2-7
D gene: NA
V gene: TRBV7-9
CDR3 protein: CASSPRGYEQYF
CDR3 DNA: TGTGCCAGCAGCCCCAGGGGTTACGAGCAGTACTTC

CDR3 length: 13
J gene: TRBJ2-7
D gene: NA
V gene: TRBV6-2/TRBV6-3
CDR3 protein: CASSYSNDYEQYF
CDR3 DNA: TGTGCCAGCAGTTACTCGAACGACTACGAGCAGTACTTC

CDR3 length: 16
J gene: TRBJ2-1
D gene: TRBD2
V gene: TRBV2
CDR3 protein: CASSSEAGGIYNEQFF
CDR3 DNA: TGTGCCAGCAGCAGCGAAGCGGGGGGAATCTACAATGAGCAGTTCTTC

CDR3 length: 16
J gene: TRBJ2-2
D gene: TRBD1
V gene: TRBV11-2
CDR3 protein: CASSFTGGTNTGELFF
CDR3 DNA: TGTGCCAGCAGCTTCACAGGGGGGACCAACACCGGGGAGCTGTTTTTT

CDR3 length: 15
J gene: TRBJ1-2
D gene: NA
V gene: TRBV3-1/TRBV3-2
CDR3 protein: CASSQDYQGPGGYTF
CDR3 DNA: TGTGCCAGCAGCCAAGATTATCAGGGGCCTGGTGGCTACACCTTC

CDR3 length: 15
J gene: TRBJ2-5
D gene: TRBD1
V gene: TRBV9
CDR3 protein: CASSVAPGTGEGQYF
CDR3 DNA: TGTGCCAGCAGCGTAGCTCCCGGGACAGGGGAGGGCCAGTACTTC

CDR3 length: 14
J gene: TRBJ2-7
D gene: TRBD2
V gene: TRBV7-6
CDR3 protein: CASSSGTTTYEQYF
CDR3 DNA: TGTGCCAGCAGCTCCGGGACTACCACCTACGAGCAGTACTTC

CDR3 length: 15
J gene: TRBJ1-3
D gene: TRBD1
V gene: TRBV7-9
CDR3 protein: CASSPRDSSGNTIYF
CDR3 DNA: TGTGCCAGCAGCCCAAGGGACAGCTCTGGAAACACCATATATTTT

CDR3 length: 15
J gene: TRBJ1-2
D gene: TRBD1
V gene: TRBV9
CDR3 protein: CASSAGQGIGYGYTF
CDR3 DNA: TGTGCCAGCAGCGCTGGACAGGGGATAGGCTATGGCTACACCTTC

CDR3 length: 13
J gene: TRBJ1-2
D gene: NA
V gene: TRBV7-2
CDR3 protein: CASSYDPRGGYTF
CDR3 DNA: TGTGCCAGCAGCTACGACCCGCGCGGTGGCTACACCTTC

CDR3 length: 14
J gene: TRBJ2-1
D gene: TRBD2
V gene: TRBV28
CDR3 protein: CASSLLAVVNEQFF
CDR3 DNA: TGTGCCAGCAGTCTACTAGCGGTGGTGAATGAGCAGTTCTTC

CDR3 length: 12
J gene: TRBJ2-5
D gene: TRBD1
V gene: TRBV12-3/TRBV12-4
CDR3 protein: CASSYRQGTQYF
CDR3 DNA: TGTGCCAGCAGTTACCGACAGGGGACCCAGTACTTC

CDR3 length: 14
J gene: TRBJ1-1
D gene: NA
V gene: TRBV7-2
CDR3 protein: CASSLGHQNTEAFF
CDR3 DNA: TGTGCCAGCAGCTTAGGACACCAGAACACTGAAGCTTTCTTT

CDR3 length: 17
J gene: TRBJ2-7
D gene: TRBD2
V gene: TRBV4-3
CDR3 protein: CASSQEWRASGAYEQYF
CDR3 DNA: TGCGCCAGCAGCCAAGAGTGGCGGGCTAGCGGGGCCTACGAGCAGTACTTC

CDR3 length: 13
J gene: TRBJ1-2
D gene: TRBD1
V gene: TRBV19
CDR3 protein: CASSRDRGYGYTF
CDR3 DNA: TGTGCCAGTAGTCGGGACAGGGGCTATGGCTACACCTTC

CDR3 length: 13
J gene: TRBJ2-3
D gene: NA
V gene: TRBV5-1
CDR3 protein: CASSLEGMDTQYF
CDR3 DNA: TGCGCCAGCAGCTTGGAAGGTATGGATACGCAGTATTTT

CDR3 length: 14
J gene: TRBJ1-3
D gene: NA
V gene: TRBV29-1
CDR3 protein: CSVEPAGLGNTIYF
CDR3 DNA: TGCAGCGTTGAACCTGCGGGACTTGGAAACACCATATATTTT

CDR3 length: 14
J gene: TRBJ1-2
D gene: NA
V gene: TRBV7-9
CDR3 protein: CASSLESALDGYTF
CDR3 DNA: TGTGCCAGCAGCTTAGAAAGCGCGCTCGATGGCTACACCTTC

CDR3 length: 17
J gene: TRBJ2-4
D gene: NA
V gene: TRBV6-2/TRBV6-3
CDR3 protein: CASSYSLVLSAKNIQYF
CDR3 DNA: TGTGCCAGCAGTTACTCCCTGGTTCTGTCTGCCAAAAACATTCAGTACTTC